Below, 4 T cell receptor beta chains from the same sample are listed, as sequenced in a study of cytomegalovirus exposure and HLA in healthy donors. The study ran its PCR with 60 Vbeta and 13 Jbeta primers. Measured with immunoSEQ multiplex PCR; TCRdb has only the in-frame clones, and not every one. Of roughly 150,000 clones listed, over 75% are singletons. The sequenced material came from PBMCs. The receptors were gathered from a young man in good health and CMV-seropositive.

The rearrangement links TRBV4-1 to TRBJ1-1; D ambiguous. The germline V gene encodes CDR1 MGHRA and CDR2 YSYEKL. The CDR3 runs to 14 residues. The germline V and J ends were trimmed by 5 bases and 5 bases, with 15 bases remaining between them. DNA of the CDR3: TGCGCCAGCAGCTCGCCTACCCAGCGGACTGAAGCTTTCTTT. Protein: CASSSPTQRTEAFF.

About this clone: Other DNA sequences from this sample encode an identical CDR3 as well. The chain recombines TRBV5-1 with TRBJ2-5; tentative D call: TRBD2 (6 bases). The germline gives CDR1 SGHRS, CDR2 YFSETQ. The CDR3 runs 16 residues. V lost 4 bases and J lost 4, with 20 bases in between. As DNA, the CDR3 is TGCGCCAGCAGCCCACTCACGGCGGGAAATCCAGAGACCCAGTACTTC. Amino acids: CASSPLTAGNPETQYF.

In this sample, this clone turned up a few times. This rearrangement joins TRBV2 to TRBJ2-5, with D tentatively TRBD1 (5 bases). V shed 10 bases and J shed 1 base, with 10 bases lying between them. There are 12 residues in the CDR3. Germline CDR1 reads SNHLY; CDR2 reads FYNNEI. The CDR3 reads CAITGAQETQYF. The CDR3 DNA follows: TGTGCCATTACAGGAGCCCAAGAGACCCAGTACTTC.

The rearrangement uses TRBV28 and TRBJ2-3, with D hard to call. V lost 3 bases, J lost 5 bases, and 6 bases lay in between. Germline CDR1 is MDHEN and CDR2 is SYDVKM. This CDR3 comprises 12 residues. CDR3 nucleotides: TGTGCCAGCAGTTTGCAGTTAGATACGCAGTATTTT. Protein: CASSLQLDTQYF.